This TCR beta chain is drawn from a study of cytomegalovirus exposure and HLA in healthy donors. The ends lost 3 bases at V and 1 base at J; junction bases unmatched: 10. Germline V gene lookup returns CDR1 LGHNA and CDR2 YSLEER. This CDR3 region has 19 residues. PCR was performed using 60 Vbeta and 13 Jbeta primers. This table comes from immunoSEQ multiplex PCR, and its TCRdb copy is limited to in-frame clones, with some not included. This table holds 210,000 or so clones, around 87% found once. V usage is TRBV4-3 and J usage is TRBJ2-6, with TRBD2 matching over 9 bases. The sequence was obtained from a man aged 25-45 years in good health and CMV-seronegative. Sequencing was done on a sample of PBMCs. The CDR3 nucleotides read TGCGCCAGCAGCCAGGCCAGACTAGCGGCGATGTCTGGGGCCAACGTCCTGACTTTC. Translated, it gives CASSQARLAAMSGANVLTF.